This T cell receptor beta chain was sequenced during a study of T cell responses to AZD1222 COVID-19 vaccine. The V gene's germline CDR1 is SGHVS and CDR2 FNYEAQ. The CDR3 is 16 residues long. Trimming removed 5 bases from V and 5 bases from J; junction bases left unmatched: 7. TCRdb keeps only in-frame clones here, not all; method: immunoSEQ multiplex PCR. The sample carries just under 55,000 clones, about 85% recorded once. This clone was recorded once. Its antigen is unidentified. Study results and caveats: Unmutated variant regions are reportedly the target of nearly half of TCRs that are spike-specific. The donor group comprised mostly white British people and more females; the analysis possibly underestimated clonal diversity. Baseline seropositivity characterized only a handful of AZD1222 recipients. Once two AZD1222 doses were given, Spike-specific TCR breadth and depth went up.

Specimen: peripheral blood, collected on day 0 of AZD1222 vaccination. This TCR was sampled from an adult in good health. The rearrangement links TRBV7-6 to TRBJ2-1, with 12 bases matching TRBD2. Written as DNA, the CDR3 is TGTGCCAGCAGCCCGGTACTAGCGGGGGGACACAATGAGCAGTTCTTC. This sequence encodes CASSPVLAGGHNEQFF.